This T cell receptor (beta chain) was profiled in a study of cytotoxic CD8 clonotypes in ibrutinib-treated CLL. The overall study: The patient breakdown showed approximately 11 relapsed/refractory and some 14 treatment-naive cases, with about 17 IGHV unmutated.

Notes on the study in general: The clonality rise at ibrutinib response reflected private clonotype expansion. Clonality increased at ibrutinib response, then returned toward baseline at progression.

Cryopreserved PBMCs were the source of about 1.9 micrograms of genomic DNA, which went to TCR beta libraries. In germline, CDR1 is MDHEN, CDR2 SYDVKM. The CDR3 contains 13 residues. V shed 3 bases and J shed 1 base, with 6 bases lying between them. As concerns this clone: The antigen is unknown.

TCRdb keeps only in-frame clones here, not all; method: immunoSEQ multiplex PCR. Of more than 200,000 clones in the sample, 60% to 75% were seen once. The specimen was PBMCs, collected after 24 months of ibrutinib treatment. The chain uses TRBV28 and TRBJ1-1; no clear D gene. The source of this sequence is a human donor with chronic lymphocytic leukemia. CDR3 protein: CASSFGTNTEAFF. CDR3 DNA: TGTGCCAGCAGTTTCGGCACGAACACTGAAGCTTTCTTT.